This T cell receptor (beta chain) was found in a study of blood T cell repertoires in COVID-19. The table came from immunoSEQ multiplex PCR; TCRdb's copy has only in-frame clones and leaves some out. The repertoire includes approximately 190,000 clones, roughly 80% of them detected once, and approximately 15% sits in the top ten. The sample consisted of peripheral blood. The receptor comes from a young man with active or convalescent COVID-19.

CDR3 amino acids: CSVLPHAPGGVNYGYTF. The CDR3 region has the DNA TGCAGCGTGCTCCCCCACGCCCCCGGAGGGGTTAACTATGGCTACACCTTC. The chain is built from TRBV29-1 and TRBJ1-2; possible D gene TRBD1, 5 bases. Trimming cost V 6 bases and J 1 base, with 24 bases left between them. This CDR3 comprises 17 residues. Per germline, CDR1 SQVTM and CDR2 ANQGSEA.